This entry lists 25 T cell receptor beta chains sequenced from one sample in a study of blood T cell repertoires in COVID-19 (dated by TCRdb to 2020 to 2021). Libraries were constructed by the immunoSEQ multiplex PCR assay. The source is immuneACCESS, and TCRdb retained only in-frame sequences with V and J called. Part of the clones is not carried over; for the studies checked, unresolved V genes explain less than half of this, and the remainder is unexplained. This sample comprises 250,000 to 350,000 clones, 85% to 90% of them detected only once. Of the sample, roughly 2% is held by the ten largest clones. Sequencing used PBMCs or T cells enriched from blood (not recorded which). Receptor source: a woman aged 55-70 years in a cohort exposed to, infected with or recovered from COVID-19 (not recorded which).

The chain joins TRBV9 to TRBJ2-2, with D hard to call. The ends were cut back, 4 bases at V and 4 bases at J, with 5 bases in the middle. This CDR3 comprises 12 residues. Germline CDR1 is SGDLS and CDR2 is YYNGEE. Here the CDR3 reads CASSLRTGELFF. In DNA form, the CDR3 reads TGTGCCAGCAGCCTCCGCACCGGGGAGCTGTTTTTT.

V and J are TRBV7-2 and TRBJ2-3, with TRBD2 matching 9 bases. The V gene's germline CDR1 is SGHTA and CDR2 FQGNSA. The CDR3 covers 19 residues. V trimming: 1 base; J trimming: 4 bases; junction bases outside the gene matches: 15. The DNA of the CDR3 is TGTGCCAGCAGCTTAGGGGGTGTTCTTAGCGGGAGTGGGGCAGATACGCAGTATTTT. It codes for CASSLGGVLSGSGADTQYF.

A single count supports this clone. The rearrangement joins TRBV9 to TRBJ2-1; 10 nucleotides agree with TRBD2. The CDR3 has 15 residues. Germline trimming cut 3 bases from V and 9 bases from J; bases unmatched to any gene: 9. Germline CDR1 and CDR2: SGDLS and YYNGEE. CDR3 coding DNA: TGTGCCAGCAGCGCTAGCGGGAGTCAGACCGGTGAGCAGTTCTTC. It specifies CASSASGSQTGEQFF.

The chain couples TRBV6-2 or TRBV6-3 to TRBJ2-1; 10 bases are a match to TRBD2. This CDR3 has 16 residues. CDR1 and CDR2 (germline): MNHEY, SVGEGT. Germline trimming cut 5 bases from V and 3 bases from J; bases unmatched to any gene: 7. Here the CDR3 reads CASSLTGTSDYNEQFF. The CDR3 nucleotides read TGTGCCAGCAGTCTTACCGGGACTAGCGACTACAATGAGCAGTTCTTC.

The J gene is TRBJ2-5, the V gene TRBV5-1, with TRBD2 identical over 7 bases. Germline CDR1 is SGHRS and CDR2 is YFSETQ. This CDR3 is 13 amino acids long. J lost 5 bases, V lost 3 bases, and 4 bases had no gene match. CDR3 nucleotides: TGCGCCAGCAGCTCCTGGGGGGGGGAGACCCAGTACTTC. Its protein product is CASSSWGGETQYF.

The CDR3 DNA sequence: TGTGCCAGCAGGCTCAACAGGGAAGCTTTCTTT. Encoded protein: CASRLNREAFF. The chain recombines TRBV12-3 or TRBV12-4 with TRBJ1-1; D perhaps matches TRBD1 (5 bases). Between the trimmed V and J ends, which lost 6 bases and 8 bases, there was a span of 10 bases. The CDR3 sequence is 11 residues long.

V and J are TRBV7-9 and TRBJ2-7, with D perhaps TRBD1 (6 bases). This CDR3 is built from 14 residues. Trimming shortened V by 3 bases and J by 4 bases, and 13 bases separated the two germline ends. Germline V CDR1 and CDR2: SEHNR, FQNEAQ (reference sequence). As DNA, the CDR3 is TGTGCCAGCAGCTTGGGACACCCGGGGTACGAGCAGTACTTC. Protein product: CASSLGHPGYEQYF.

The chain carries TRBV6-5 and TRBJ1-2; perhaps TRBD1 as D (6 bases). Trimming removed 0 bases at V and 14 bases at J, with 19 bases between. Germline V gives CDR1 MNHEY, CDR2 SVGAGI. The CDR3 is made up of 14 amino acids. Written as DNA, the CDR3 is TGTGCCAGCAGTTACTCGAGATCGGACAGCCCTCGAACCTTC. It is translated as CASSYSRSDSPRTF.

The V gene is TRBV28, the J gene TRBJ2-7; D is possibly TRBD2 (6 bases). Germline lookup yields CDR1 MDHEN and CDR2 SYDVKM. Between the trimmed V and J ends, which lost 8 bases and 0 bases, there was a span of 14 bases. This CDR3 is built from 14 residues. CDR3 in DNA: TGTGCCAGCCGTCGAGCGGGCTACTCCTACGAGCAGTACTTC. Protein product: CASRRAGYSYEQYF.

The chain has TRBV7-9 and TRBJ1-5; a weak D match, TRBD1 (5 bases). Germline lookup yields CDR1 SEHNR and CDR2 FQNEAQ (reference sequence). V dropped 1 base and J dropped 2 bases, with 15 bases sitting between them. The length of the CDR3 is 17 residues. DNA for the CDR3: TGTGCCAGCAGCTTAGAGCTCACAGGAATGGGCAATCAGCCCCAGCATTTT. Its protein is CASSLELTGMGNQPQHF.

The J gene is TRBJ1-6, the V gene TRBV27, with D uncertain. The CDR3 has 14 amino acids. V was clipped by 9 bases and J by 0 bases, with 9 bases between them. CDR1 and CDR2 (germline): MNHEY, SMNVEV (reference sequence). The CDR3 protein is CASRLSSYNSPLHF. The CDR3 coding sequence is TGTGCCAGTCGCCTCAGCTCCTATAATTCACCCCTCCACTTT.

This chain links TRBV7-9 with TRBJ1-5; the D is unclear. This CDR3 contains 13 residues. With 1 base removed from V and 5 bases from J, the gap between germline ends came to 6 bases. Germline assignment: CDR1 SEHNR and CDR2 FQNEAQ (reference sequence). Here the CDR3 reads CASSLVEDQPQHF. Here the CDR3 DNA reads TGTGCCAGCAGCTTAGTAGAGGATCAGCCCCAGCATTTT.

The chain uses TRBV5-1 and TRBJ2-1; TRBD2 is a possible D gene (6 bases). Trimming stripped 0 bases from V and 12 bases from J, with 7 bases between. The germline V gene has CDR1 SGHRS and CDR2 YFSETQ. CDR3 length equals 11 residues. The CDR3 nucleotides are TGCGCCAGCAGCTTGGAGGGAGGGCAGTTCTTC. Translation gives CASSLEGGQFF.

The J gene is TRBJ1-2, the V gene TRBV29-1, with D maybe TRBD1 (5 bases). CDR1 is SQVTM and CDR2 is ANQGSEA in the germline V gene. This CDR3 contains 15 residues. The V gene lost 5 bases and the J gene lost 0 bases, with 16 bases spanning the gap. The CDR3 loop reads CSVSVGGDPNYGYTF. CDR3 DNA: TGCAGCGTTTCCGTGGGGGGGGACCCTAACTATGGCTACACCTTC.

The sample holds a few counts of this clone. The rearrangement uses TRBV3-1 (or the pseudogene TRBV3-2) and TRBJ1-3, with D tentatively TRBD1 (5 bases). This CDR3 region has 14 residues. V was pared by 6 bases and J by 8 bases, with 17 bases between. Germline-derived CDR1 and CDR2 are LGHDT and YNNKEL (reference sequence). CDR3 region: CASRGEVGWYTIYF. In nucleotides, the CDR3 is TGTGCCAGCAGAGGGGAAGTCGGGTGGTACACCATATATTTT.

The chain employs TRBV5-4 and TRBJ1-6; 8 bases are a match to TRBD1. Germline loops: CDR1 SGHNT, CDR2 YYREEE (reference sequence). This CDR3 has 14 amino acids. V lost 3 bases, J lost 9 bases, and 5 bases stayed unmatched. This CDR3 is CASSSQGASSPLHF. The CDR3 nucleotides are TGTGCCAGCAGCTCCCAGGGGGCGAGTTCACCCCTCCACTTT.

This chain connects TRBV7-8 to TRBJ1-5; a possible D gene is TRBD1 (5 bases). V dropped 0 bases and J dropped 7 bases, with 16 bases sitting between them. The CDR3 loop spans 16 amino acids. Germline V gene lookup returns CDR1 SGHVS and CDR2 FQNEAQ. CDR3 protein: CASSLARAPGRQPQHF. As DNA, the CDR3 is TGTGCCAGCAGCTTAGCGCGAGCCCCAGGGCGGCAGCCCCAGCATTTT.

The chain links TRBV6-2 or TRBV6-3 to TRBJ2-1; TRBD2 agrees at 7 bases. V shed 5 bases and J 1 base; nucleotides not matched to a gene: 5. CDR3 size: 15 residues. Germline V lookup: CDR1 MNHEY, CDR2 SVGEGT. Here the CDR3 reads CASSPAGRSYNEQFF. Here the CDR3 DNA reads TGTGCCAGCAGTCCAGCGGGAAGATCCTACAATGAGCAGTTCTTC.

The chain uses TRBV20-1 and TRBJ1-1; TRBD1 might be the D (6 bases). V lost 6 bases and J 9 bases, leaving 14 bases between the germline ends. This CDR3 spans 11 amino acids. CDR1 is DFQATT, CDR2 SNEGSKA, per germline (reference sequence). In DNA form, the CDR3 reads TGCAGTGCCACCCGGACAGAGCAAGCTTTCTTT. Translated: CSATRTEQAFF.

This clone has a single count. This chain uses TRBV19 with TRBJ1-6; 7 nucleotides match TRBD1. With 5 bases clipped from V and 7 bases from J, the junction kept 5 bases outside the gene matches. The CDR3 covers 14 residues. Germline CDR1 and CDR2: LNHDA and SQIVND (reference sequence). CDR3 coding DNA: TGTGCCAGTAGTGGGACAGCGTTCAATTCACCCCTCCACTTT. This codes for CASSGTAFNSPLHF.

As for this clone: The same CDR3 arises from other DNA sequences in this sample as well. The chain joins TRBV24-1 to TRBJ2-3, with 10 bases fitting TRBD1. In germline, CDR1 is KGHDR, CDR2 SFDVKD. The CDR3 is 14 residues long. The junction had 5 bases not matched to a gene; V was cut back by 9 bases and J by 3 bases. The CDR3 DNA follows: TGTGCCACCTCCGGGACAGGGGTTACAGATACGCAGTATTTT. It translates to CATSGTGVTDTQYF.

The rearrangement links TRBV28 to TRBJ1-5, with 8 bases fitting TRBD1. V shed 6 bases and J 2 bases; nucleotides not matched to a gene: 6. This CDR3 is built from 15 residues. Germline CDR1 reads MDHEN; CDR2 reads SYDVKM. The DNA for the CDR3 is TGTGCCAGCAGCCGGACAGGGCAGGGCAATCAGCCCCAGCATTTT. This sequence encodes CASSRTGQGNQPQHF.

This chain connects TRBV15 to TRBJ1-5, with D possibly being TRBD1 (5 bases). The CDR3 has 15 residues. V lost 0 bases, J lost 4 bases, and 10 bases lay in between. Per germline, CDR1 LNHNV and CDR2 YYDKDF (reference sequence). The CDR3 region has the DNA TGTGCCACCAGCAGAGATCTGACAGTTAATCAGCCCCAGCATTTT. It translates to CATSRDLTVNQPQHF.

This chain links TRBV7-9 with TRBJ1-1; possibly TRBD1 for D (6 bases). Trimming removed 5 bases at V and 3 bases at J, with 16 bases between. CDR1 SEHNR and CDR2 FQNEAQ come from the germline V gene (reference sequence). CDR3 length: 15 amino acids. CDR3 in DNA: TGTGCCAGCAGCCCCCTAGGACAGCTAGACACTGAAGCTTTCTTT. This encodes CASSPLGQLDTEAFF.

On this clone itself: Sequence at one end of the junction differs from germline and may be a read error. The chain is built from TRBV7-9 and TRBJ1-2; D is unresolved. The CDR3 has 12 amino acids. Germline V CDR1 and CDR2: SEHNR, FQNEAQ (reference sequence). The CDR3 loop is CASSLPNHGYTF. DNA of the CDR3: TGTGCCAGCAGCCTTCCTAACCATGGCTACACCTTC.